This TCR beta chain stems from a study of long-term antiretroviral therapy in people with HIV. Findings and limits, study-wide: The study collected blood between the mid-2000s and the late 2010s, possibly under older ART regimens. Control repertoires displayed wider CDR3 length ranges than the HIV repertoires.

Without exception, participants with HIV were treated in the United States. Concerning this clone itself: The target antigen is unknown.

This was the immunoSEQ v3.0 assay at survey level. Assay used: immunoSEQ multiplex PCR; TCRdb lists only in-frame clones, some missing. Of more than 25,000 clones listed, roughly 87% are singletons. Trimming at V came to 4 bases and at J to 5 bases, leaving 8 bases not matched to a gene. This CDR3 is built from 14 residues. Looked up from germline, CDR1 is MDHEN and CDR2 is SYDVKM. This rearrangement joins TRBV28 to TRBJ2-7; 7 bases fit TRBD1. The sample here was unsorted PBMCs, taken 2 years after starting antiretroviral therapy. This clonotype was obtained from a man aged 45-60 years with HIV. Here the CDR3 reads CASSSPAGGDEQYF. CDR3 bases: TGTGCCAGCAGTTCCCCGGCAGGGGGTGACGAGCAGTACTTC.